Each of the 31 T cell receptor beta chains below was sequenced from the same sample in a study of T cells in Graves' hyperthyroidism and ophthalmopathy. TCR beta CDR3 region amplification was performed from RNA transcripts. The HTBI primer set drove a first-round RT-PCR of the TCR CDR3. TCRdb re-derived calls from the multiplex PCR reads in MiXCR, one entry per CDR3 protein. Of under 350,000 distinct CDR3 sequences listed, about 21% were seen once; the top ten hold 50% to 65%. The source material was blood. The receptors shown here come from a woman aged 50 to 60 with Graves' hyperthyroidism.

The chain couples TRBV12-3 or TRBV12-4 to TRBJ2-1; D perhaps matches TRBD1 (5 bases). Trimming took off 6 bases at V and 8 bases at J, with 17 bases between the two ends. This CDR3 is built from 14 residues. As DNA, the CDR3 is TGTGCCAGCAGCGAAAGCAGGGTATTCCATGAGCAGTTCTTC. Its protein product is CASSESRVFHEQFF.

This clonotype was seen at least ten times. At one end, the junction sequence differs from germline, possibly due to a read error. The chain uses TRBV11-3 and TRBJ1-1; D gene ambiguous. This CDR3 spans 14 amino acids. CDR1 and CDR2 (germline): SGHNT, YENEEA. The CDR3 nucleotides read TGTGCCAGCAGCTTAGCGGCCACTAACACTGAGGCTTTCTTT. It codes for CASSLAATNTEAFF.

This clonotype was picked up many times. The chain joins TRBV2 to TRBJ1-6; D uncertain. From germline, CDR1 is SNHLY and CDR2 FYNNEI. This CDR3 has 12 residues. V was cut by 6 bases and J by 8 bases, with 8 bases left in between. The CDR3 DNA sequence: TGTGCCAGCAGCCTGGATGATTCACCCCTCCACTTT. The encoded protein is CASSLDDSPLHF.

In its sample, this clonotype was seen many times. The gene calls are TRBV3-1 and TRBJ2-5, with TRBD2 matching 7 bases. Germline CDR1 is LGHDT and CDR2 is YNNKEL (reference sequence). The CDR3 covers 15 residues. Germline trimming cut 2 bases from V and 5 bases from J; bases unmatched to any gene: 8. The CDR3 is CASSQPGSGWETQYF. DNA of the CDR3: TGTGCCAGCAGCCAACCGGGTAGCGGGTGGGAGACCCAGTACTTC.

V and J are TRBV7-9 and TRBJ2-2; 10 bases align to TRBD2. The J segment lost 6 bases and the V segment lost 6 bases, leaving 10 bases of the junction unmatched. The CDR3 is made up of 16 amino acids. Per the germline V gene, CDR1 is SEHNR and CDR2 is FQNEAQ (reference sequence). The CDR3 region is CASRRTASGGSGELFF. CDR3 nucleotide sequence: TGTGCCAGCAGGAGGACGGCTAGCGGGGGTTCCGGGGAGCTGTTTTTT.

This clonotype was recorded many times. This chain uses TRBV20-1 with TRBJ2-7; 8 nucleotides agree with TRBD2. The CDR3 totals 12 residues. CDR1 and CDR2 from the germline V gene are DFQATT and SNEGSKA (reference sequence). The trim removed 3 bases at V and 3 bases at J, leaving 1 base unmatched. CDR3 DNA sequence: TGCAGTGCTAGTCGGGGGGGCTACGAGCAGTACTTC. This encodes CSASRGGYEQYF.

This clonotype was seen only a few times. The V gene is TRBV6-6, the J gene TRBJ2-2, with 7 bases fitting TRBD1. The germline gives CDR1 MNHNY, CDR2 SVGAGI (reference sequence). This CDR3 region has 15 residues. The V and J ends lost 6 bases and 0 bases, in that order; junction bases with no gene match: 4. The CDR3: CASRQGDTNTGELFF. The CDR3 DNA reads TGTGCCAGCAGGCAGGGGGATACGAACACCGGGGAGCTGTTTTTT.

This clonotype was detected ten times or more. This chain uses TRBV6-2 or TRBV6-3 with TRBJ2-7; D is possibly TRBD1 (6 bases). Per the germline V gene, CDR1 is MNHEY and CDR2 is SVGEGT. V shed 8 bases and J shed 2 bases, with 13 bases lying between them. There are 13 residues in the CDR3. As DNA, the CDR3 is TGTGCCAGCGGGCAAGGACAGCCCTACGAGCAGTACTTC. Translating gives CASGQGQPYEQYF.

This rearrangement joins TRBV5-1 to TRBJ1-6; 9 positions match TRBD1. Germline V CDR1 and CDR2: SGHRS, YFSETQ. The junction had 3 bases not matched to a gene; V was cut back by 4 bases and J by 1 base. This CDR3 comprises 16 residues. DNA for the CDR3: TGCGCCAGCAGCGCGGACAGGGGTTCCTATAATTCACCCCTCCACTTT. It encodes CASSADRGSYNSPLHF.

This clonotype was seen at least ten times. The gene calls are TRBV12-3 or TRBV12-4 and TRBJ2-4; TRBD2 matches 8 bases. After removal of 4 bases from V and 2 bases from J, the junction contained 1 base not matched to a gene. The CDR3 extends over 14 amino acids. For the CDR3, the DNA is TGTGCCAGCAGTTATAGCGGGACCAAAAACATTCAGTACTTC. It translates to CASSYSGTKNIQYF.

Many counts were recorded for this clonotype. The chain carries TRBV14 and TRBJ2-7; the D is unclear. Trimming shortened V by 1 base and J by 0 bases, and 10 bases separated the two germline ends. The CDR3 is 15 residues long. CDR1 and CDR2 from the germline V gene are SGHDN and FVKESK. The CDR3 nucleotides are TGTGCCAGCAGCCAAGTCCCAGAAAGCTCCTACGAGCAGTACTTC. Protein sequence: CASSQVPESSYEQYF.

This clonotype was observed a handful of times. The V call is TRBV20-1, the J call TRBJ2-2, with D possibly TRBD2 on 6 matching bases. The CDR3 spans 14 residues. The germline V gene has CDR1 DFQATT and CDR2 SNEGSKA (reference sequence). Trimming took 5 bases from V and 1 from J, leaving 11 bases between them. CDR3 DNA: TGCAGTGCTTACGGGAGCCTGAACACCGGGGAGCTGTTTTTT. Its translation: CSAYGSLNTGELFF.

This clonotype was counted ten times or more. CDR3 nucleotide sequence: TGTGCCTGGAGTGAGACACTAGCGGGAGTCGAGCAGTACTTC. Its protein is CAWSETLAGVEQYF. The chain joins TRBV30 to TRBJ2-7, with 11 bases identical to TRBD2. Unmatched junction bases numbered 5, after V lost 1 base and J lost 6 bases. The CDR3 loop spans 14 amino acids. The germline V gene has CDR1 GTSNPN and CDR2 SVGIG (reference sequence).

This clonotype was counted between two and nine times. This chain uses TRBV6-1 with TRBJ1-2; D not resolved. The ends were cut back, 6 bases at V and 7 bases at J, with 18 bases in the middle. The CDR3 has 14 amino acids. Per the germline V gene, CDR1 is MNHNS and CDR2 is SASEGT. The chain's CDR3 is CASSTKAGVGGYTF. CDR3 sequence (DNA): TGTGCCAGCAGCACCAAGGCAGGTGTGGGTGGCTACACCTTC.

A word on this clonotype: The junction shows a germline mismatch at one end, possibly a read error. The J gene is TRBJ2-1, the V gene TRBV28; possibly TRBD2 for D (5 bases). This CDR3 is 14 amino acids long. CDR1 is MDHEN, CDR2 SYDVKM, per germline. As DNA, the CDR3 is TGTGCCGGCAGGCACGGCGGGCTCAACAATGAGCAGTTCTTC. This translates into CAGRHGGLNNEQFF.

This clonotype came up a few times. The chain uses TRBV5-1 and TRBJ2-5, with D possibly TRBD1 on 5 matching bases. Germline V gives CDR1 SGHRS, CDR2 YFSETQ. V was pared by 4 bases and J by 4 bases, with 17 bases between. This CDR3 comprises 15 residues. In DNA form, the CDR3 reads TGCGCCAGCAGCCAATTTCCAGGGAATGGAGAGACCCAGTACTTC. Translation: CASSQFPGNGETQYF.

This clonotype was seen many times. The V and J genes are TRBV15 and TRBJ1-5, with D unclear. Germline-derived CDR1 and CDR2 are LNHNV and YYDKDF (reference sequence). The V end was cut by 0 bases, the J end by 0 bases, with 6 bases between. The CDR3 sequence is 15 residues long. The CDR3 bases are TGTGCCACCAGCAGAGACCCCGATAGCAATCAGCCCCAGCATTTT. Translating it yields CATSRDPDSNQPQHF.

The V gene is TRBV29-1, the J gene TRBJ2-5; tentative D call: TRBD2 (5 bases). The CDR3 consists of 12 residues. Germline V gene sequence: CDR1 SQVTM, CDR2 ANQGSEA. The germline V and J ends were trimmed by 7 bases and 3 bases, with 12 bases remaining between them. CDR3 protein: CSATGREETQYF. Here the CDR3 DNA reads TGCAGCGCCACCGGGCGGGAAGAGACCCAGTACTTC.

This chain joins TRBV12-3 or TRBV12-4 and TRBJ1-5; no reliable D call. Trimming left V 5 bases short and J 0 bases short, with 8 bases between. The CDR3 totals 14 residues. The CDR3 DNA sequence: TGTGCCAGCAGTCCTCAGTATAGCAATCAGCCCCAGCATTTT. Translated, it gives CASSPQYSNQPQHF.

This clonotype was recorded many times. The chain carries TRBV5-1 and TRBJ2-1; 7 bases match TRBD1. In germline, CDR1 is SGHRS, CDR2 YFSETQ. V gave up 4 bases and J gave up 3 bases; unmatched junction bases: 4. The CDR3 covers 14 residues. The CDR3 coding sequence is TGCGCCAGCAGCCCGGGGACAGTCTACAATGAGCAGTTCTTC. It translates to CASSPGTVYNEQFF.

This clonotype was found a few times. This chain connects TRBV4-1 to TRBJ1-2; the match to TRBD1 covers 10 bases. CDR1 and CDR2 from the germline V gene are MGHRA and YSYEKL. The CDR3 extends over 17 amino acids. V shed 3 bases and J 0 bases; nucleotides not matched to a gene: 7. The CDR3 spells CASSQRTGGTSNYGYTF. CDR3 DNA sequence: TGCGCCAGCAGCCAGAGGACAGGGGGTACCTCTAACTATGGCTACACCTTC.

The chain links TRBV28 to TRBJ2-6; 8 nucleotides match TRBD2. The CDR3 is 16 amino acids. Germline V gives CDR1 MDHEN, CDR2 SYDVKM. V gave up 5 bases and J gave up 2 bases; unmatched junction bases: 5. CDR3 sequence reads: CASSPFGGAGANVLTF. The CDR3 bases are TGTGCCAGCAGTCCCTTCGGGGGGGCTGGGGCCAACGTCCTGACTTTC. The whole variable domain, filled in from reference TRBV28 and TRBJ2-6, reads DVKVTQSSRYLVKRTGEKVFLECVQDMDHENMFWYRQDPGLGLRLIYFSYDVKMKEKGDIPEGYSVSREKKERFSLILESASTNQTSMYLCASSPFGGAGANVLTFGAGSRLTVL.

This clonotype occurred many times. This chain links TRBV5-1 with TRBJ2-5; D is perhaps TRBD1 (6 bases). V was trimmed by 4 bases and J by 0 bases, leaving 16 bases between them. CDR1 and CDR2 (germline): SGHRS, YFSETQ. CDR3 length: 16 amino acids. CDR3 sequence: CASSVTGSGYQETQYF. DNA for the CDR3: TGCGCCAGCAGCGTAACAGGGTCAGGGTACCAAGAGACCCAGTACTTC.

Only a few counts were recorded for this clonotype. This chain joins TRBV2 and TRBJ1-6; 8 bases match TRBD1. Germline-derived CDR1 and CDR2 are SNHLY and FYNNEI. The V gene end was trimmed by 6 bases and the J gene end by 6 bases; junction bases not matched to a gene: 4. The CDR3 covers 14 residues. The CDR3, as DNA: TGTGCCAGCAGCCGGGACAGGCTTAATTCACCCCTCCACTTT. Residues: CASSRDRLNSPLHF.

This clonotype was recorded many times. The J gene is TRBJ1-6, the V gene TRBV3-1; TRBD1 matches 10 bases. This CDR3 is 15 amino acids long. Germline CDR1 is LGHDT and CDR2 is YNNKEL (reference sequence). The trim removed 3 bases at V and 4 bases at J, leaving 0 bases unmatched. The CDR3 reads CASSQGQGYNSPLHF. CDR3 in DNA: TGTGCCAGCAGCCAGGGACAGGGGTATAATTCACCCCTCCACTTT.

This clonotype has just a few counts. The chain couples TRBV19 to TRBJ2-3; 11 nucleotides align to TRBD2. The V segment lost 6 bases and the J segment 6 bases; nucleotides outside the gene matches: 5. CDR3 size: 14 residues. Germline V gene sequence: CDR1 LNHDA, CDR2 SQIVND (reference sequence). CDR3 amino acids: CASRTSGTVDTQYF. In nucleotides, the CDR3 is TGTGCCAGTAGGACTAGCGGGACGGTGGATACGCAGTATTTT.

This clonotype has only a few counts. The chain joins TRBV28 to TRBJ1-3; D gene unclear. The CDR3 totals 15 residues. With 5 bases removed from V and 0 bases from J, the gap between germline ends came to 11 bases. Germline loops: CDR1 MDHEN, CDR2 SYDVKM. This chain's CDR3 is CASSHYRDSGNTIYF. The DNA of the CDR3 is TGTGCCAGCAGTCACTATAGGGACTCTGGAAACACCATATATTTT.

A few counts support this clonotype. V usage is TRBV9 and J usage is TRBJ2-7; 14 bases fit TRBD2. CDR3 length: 17 residues. Germline assignment: CDR1 SGDLS and CDR2 YYNGEE. The trim removed 3 bases at V and 7 bases at J, leaving 12 bases unmatched. The CDR3 coding sequence is TGTGCCAGCAGCGCCCGCCTCGGACTAGCGGGAGGTTCGGAGCAGTACTTC. This gives the protein CASSARLGLAGGSEQYF.

This clonotype was observed a handful of times. V and J are TRBV5-1 and TRBJ1-3; D is ambiguous. The CDR3 loop spans 14 amino acids. V was shortened by 1 base and J by 7 bases, with 12 bases between the two germline ends. Germline V gene lookup returns CDR1 SGHRS and CDR2 YFSETQ. Written as DNA, the CDR3 is TGCGCCAGCAGCTTGACGGTTAGCGGCAACACCATATATTTT. It is translated as CASSLTVSGNTIYF.

This clonotype was seen ten or more times. The V and J genes are TRBV6-1 and TRBJ1-2; 10 nucleotides align to TRBD1. The CDR3 runs to 16 residues. Trimming removed 6 bases from V and 0 bases from J; junction bases left unmatched: 7. Germline assignment: CDR1 MNHNS and CDR2 SASEGT. CDR3 loop: CASSEDRGLSNYGYTF. The CDR3 coding sequence is TGTGCCAGCAGCGAGGACAGGGGGTTATCTAACTATGGCTACACCTTC.

This clonotype was recorded many times. This chain uses TRBV2 with TRBJ1-4; 9 nucleotides match TRBD1. This CDR3 comprises 15 residues. Per germline, CDR1 SNHLY and CDR2 FYNNEI. V trimming: 6 bases; J trimming: 7 bases; junction bases outside the gene matches: 9. The CDR3 protein is CASRPSGTGSEKLFF. As DNA, the CDR3 is TGTGCCAGCAGACCCTCCGGGACAGGGAGTGAAAAACTGTTTTTT.